This paragraph covers one T cell receptor (beta chain) sequence. This CDR3 is built from 15 residues. Germline values: CDR1 MNHNS, CDR2 SASEGT. V was shortened by 0 bases and J by 3 bases, with 10 bases between the two germline ends. This record comes from a study of blood T cell repertoires in COVID-19. Overall study context: PBMCs, B-cell-depleted T cells, or T cells provided the cDNA or gDNA that made up the material.

Per the original data handling: Reference gene primer amplification gave estimated nucleated cell counts. Sequenced by immunoSEQ multiplex PCR; TCRdb stores in-frame clones only, minus some. From that table come the V and J calls and clone size; the DNA was used to work out D and trimming. This table has a few hundred thousand clones, around 86% appearing once. Those enrolled in Seattle joined during active infection and were followed longitudinally afterward. The chain recombines TRBV6-1 with TRBJ2-3; D might be TRBD2 (5 bases). Sequencing used peripheral blood. The sequence was collected from a woman aged 55 to 70 with COVID-19, enrolled during active disease. DNA for the CDR3: TGTGCCAGCAGTGAAGCGATGAGCGGTACAGATACGCAGTATTTT. It is translated as CASSEAMSGTDTQYF.